This TCR beta chain was documented in a study of blood T cell repertoires in COVID-19. Overall study: Sources were T cells, B-cell-depleted T cells, or PBMCs; the material itself was cDNA or gDNA.

What the recovered Cohort 3 donors had was two negative PCRs, clearance, or symptom resolution. Measured with immunoSEQ multiplex PCR; TCRdb has only the in-frame clones, and not every one. The table includes some 170,000 clones, roughly 88% detected once. This CDR3 contains 16 residues. Germline CDR1 and CDR2: SGHAT and FQNNGV. The J segment lost 7 bases and the V segment lost 5 bases, leaving 15 bases of the junction unmatched. The gene calls are TRBV11-2 and TRBJ2-5; 8 positions agree with TRBD1. The source is a man aged 50-59 years who had recovered from COVID-19. Material: PBMCs or T cells enriched from blood (not recorded which). CDR3 coding DNA: TGTGCCAGCAGCGCGTTAGACAGGGGAACCGCGGGGACCCAGTACTTC. Encoded protein: CASSALDRGTAGTQYF.